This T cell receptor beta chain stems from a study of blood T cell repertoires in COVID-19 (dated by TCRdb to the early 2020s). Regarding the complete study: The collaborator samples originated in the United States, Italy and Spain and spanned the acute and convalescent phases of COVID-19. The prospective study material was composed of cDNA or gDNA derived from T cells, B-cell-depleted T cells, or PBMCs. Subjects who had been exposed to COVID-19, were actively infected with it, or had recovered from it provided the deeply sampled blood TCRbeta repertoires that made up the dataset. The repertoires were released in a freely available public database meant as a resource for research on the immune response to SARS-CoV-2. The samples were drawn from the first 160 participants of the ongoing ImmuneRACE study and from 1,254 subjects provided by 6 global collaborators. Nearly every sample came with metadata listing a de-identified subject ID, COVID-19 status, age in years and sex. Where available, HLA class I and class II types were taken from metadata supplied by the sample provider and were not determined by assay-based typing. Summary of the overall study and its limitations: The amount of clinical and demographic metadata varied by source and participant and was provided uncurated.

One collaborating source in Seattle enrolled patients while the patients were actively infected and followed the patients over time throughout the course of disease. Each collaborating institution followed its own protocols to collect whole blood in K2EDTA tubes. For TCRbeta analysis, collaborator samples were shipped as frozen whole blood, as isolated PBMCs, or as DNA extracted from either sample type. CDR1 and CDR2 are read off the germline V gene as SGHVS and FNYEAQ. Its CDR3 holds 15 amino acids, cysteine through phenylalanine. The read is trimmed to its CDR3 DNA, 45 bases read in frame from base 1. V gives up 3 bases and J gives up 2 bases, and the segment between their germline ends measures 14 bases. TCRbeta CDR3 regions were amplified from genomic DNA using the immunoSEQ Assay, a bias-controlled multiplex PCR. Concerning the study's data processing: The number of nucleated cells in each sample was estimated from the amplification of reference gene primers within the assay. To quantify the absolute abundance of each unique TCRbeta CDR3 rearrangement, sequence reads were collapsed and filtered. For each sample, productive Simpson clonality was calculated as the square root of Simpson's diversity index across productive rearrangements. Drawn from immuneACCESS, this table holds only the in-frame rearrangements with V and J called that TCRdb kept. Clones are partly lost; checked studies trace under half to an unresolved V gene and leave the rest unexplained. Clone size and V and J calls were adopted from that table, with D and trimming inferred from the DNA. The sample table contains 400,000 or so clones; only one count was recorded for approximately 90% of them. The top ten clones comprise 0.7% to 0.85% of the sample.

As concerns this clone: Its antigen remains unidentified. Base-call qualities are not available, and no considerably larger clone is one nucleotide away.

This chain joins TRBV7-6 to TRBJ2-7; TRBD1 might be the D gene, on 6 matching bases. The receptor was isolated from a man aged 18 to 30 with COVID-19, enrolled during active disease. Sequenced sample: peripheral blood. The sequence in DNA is TGTGCCAGCAGCTTTGACGGTCCAGGGGCCTACGAGCAGTACTTC. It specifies CASSFDGPGAYEQYF.